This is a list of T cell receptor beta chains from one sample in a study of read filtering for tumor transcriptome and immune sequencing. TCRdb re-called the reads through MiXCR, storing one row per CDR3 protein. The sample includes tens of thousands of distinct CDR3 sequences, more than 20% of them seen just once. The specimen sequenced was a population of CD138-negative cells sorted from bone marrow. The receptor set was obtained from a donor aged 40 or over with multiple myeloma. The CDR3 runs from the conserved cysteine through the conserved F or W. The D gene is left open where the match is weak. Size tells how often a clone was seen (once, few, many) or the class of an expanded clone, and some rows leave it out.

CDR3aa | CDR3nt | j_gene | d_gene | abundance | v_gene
CSAPLGWQDSNQPQHF | TGCAGTGCCCCTTTGGGGTGGCAGGATTCCAATCAGCCCCAGCATTTT | TRBJ1-5 | - | - | TRBV20-1
CASSYRTGGLDEQYF | TGTGCCAGCAGTTATAGGACAGGGGGCCTCGACGAGCAGTACTTC | TRBJ2-7 | TRBD1 | many | TRBV12-3/TRBV12-4
CASSEVTGTTYNEQFF | TGTGCCAGCAGTGAAGTCACCGGGACTACCTACAATGAGCAGTTCTTC | TRBJ2-1 | TRBD2 | many | TRBV2
CASSRIVAGELFF | TGTGCCAGCAGCCGGATCGTGGCCGGGGAGCTGTTTTTT | TRBJ2-2 | - | medium-sized | TRBV14
CAWSVDGRGTDTQYF | TGTGCCTGGAGTGTCGACGGGAGGGGCACAGATACGCAGTATTTT | TRBJ2-3 | TRBD2 | many | TRBV30
CASSLDGEGEQFF | TGTGCCAGCAGCTTAGACGGGGAAGGTGAGCAGTTCTTC | TRBJ2-1 | - | - | TRBV7-8
CASSLWGGVTDTQYF | TGTGCCAGCAGCTTATGGGGTGGAGTCACAGATACGCAGTATTTT | TRBJ2-3 | - | many | TRBV11-3
CASSSHGVTTDTQYF | TGTGCCAGCAGCTCGCACGGAGTGACCACAGATACGCAGTATTTT | TRBJ2-3 | - | - | TRBV11-2
CASSPSGAYNEQFF | TGCGCCAGCAGCCCAAGCGGGGCCTACAATGAGCAGTTCTTC | TRBJ2-1 | TRBD2 | many | TRBV5-1
CASLTPTGQNEKLFF | TGTGCCAGCCTTACGCCGACAGGGCAGAATGAAAAACTGTTTTTT | TRBJ1-4 | TRBD1 | many | TRBV2
CAWSVQGALNEQFF | TGTGCCTGGAGTGTACAGGGGGCTCTAAATGAGCAGTTCTTC | TRBJ2-1 | TRBD1 | medium-sized | TRBV30
CASSPARGKVSNQPQHF | TGTGCCAGCTCACCAGCCAGGGGTAAAGTGAGCAATCAGCCCCAGCATTTT | TRBJ1-5 | - | many | TRBV18